The clone carrying this T cell receptor (beta chain) has more than one count but fewer than ten. Its antigen remains unidentified. The data derive from a study of CD8 T cells in ankylosing spondylitis. Regarding the study as a whole: Characteristic, it appeared, of ankylosing spondylitis blood was a TCR beta motif of about eight highly homologous variants.

Using its own MiXCR run on the 5' RACE reads, TCRdb lists one record per CDR3 protein. The sample holds under 450,000 distinct CDR3 sequences, roughly 18% seen once. V lost 4 bases, J lost 8 bases, and 12 bases lay in between. CDR1 is MGHDK, CDR2 SYGVNS, per germline. The CDR3 is 13 amino acids. This clonotype was obtained from a male donor with ankylosing spondylitis. The chain recombines TRBV25-1 with TRBJ1-3, with D uncertain. The material sequenced was blood, either unsorted or a sorted T cell fraction (not recorded which). CDR3 bases: TGTGCCAGCAGTGCAGGACTTGGGGACACCATATATTTT. Amino acid sequence: CASSAGLGDTIYF. The complete variable domain, with remaining parts taken from reference TRBV25-1 and TRBJ1-3, reads EADIYQTPRYLVIGTGKKITLECSQTMGHDKMYWYQQDPGMELHLIHYSYGVNSTEKGDLSSESTVSRIRTEHFPLTLESARPSHTSQYLCASSAGLGDTIYFGEGSWLTVV.